A selection of T cell receptor beta chains follows, all from one sample in a study of early T cells in non-severe SARS-CoV-2 infection. In TCRdb, the 5' RACE reads were re-called with MiXCR into one record per CDR3 protein. This repertoire shows roughly 27,000 distinct CDR3 sequences, about 4% found once; its top ten account for 4% to 4.5%. The sample consisted of whole blood. These receptors all stem from an adult who was a healthcare worker with PCR-confirmed SARS-CoV-2 infection or an uninfected control (not recorded which). The CDR3 runs from the conserved cysteine through the conserved F or W. The D gene is left open where the match is weak. The size field is filled for only some rows; it gives once, few, many or a size class.

d_gene	j_gene	abundance	v_gene	CDR3nt	CDR3aa
.	TRBJ1-5	medium-sized	TRBV19	TGTGCCAGTAGTGACCCCAGGGGCGGACAGCCCCAGCATTTT	CASSDPRGGQPQHF
TRBD1	TRBJ1-5	.	TRBV7-2	TGTGCCAGCAGTCAGACAGGGCTAGGTAATCAGCCCCAGCATTTT	CASSQTGLGNQPQHF
TRBD2	TRBJ2-1	few	TRBV27	TGTGCCAGCAGCACTAGCGGGAGGATAGATGAGCAGTTCTTC	CASSTSGRIDEQFF
.	TRBJ2-5	many	TRBV2	TGTGCCAGCAGTGAAAATAGTCCTGAGACCCAGTACTTC	CASSENSPETQYF
.	TRBJ2-3	many	TRBV18	TGTGCCAGCTCCCCAATTGGACAGCTAACGGGGGCTAGCACAGATACGCAGTATTTT	CASSPIGQLTGASTDTQYF
.	TRBJ1-2	medium-sized	TRBV2	TGTGCCAGCGGGGGGGCCGCGTACACCTTC	CASGGAAYTF
TRBD1	TRBJ1-6	.	TRBV27	TGTGCCAGCAGTCTCGGACAGGGATACTCACCCCTCCACTTT	CASSLGQGYSPLHF
.	TRBJ2-5	many	TRBV9	TGTGCCAGCAGCTTTTGGAGCCAGTACTTC	CASSFWSQYF
.	TRBJ1-2	many	TRBV7-9	TGTGCCACGACGGATGACTATGGCTACACCTTC	CATTDDYGYTF
TRBD2	TRBJ2-1	.	TRBV20-1	TGCAGTGCTGCCCTAACCGGGACTAGAAAATTCAATGAGCAGTTCTTC	CSAALTGTRKFNEQFF
TRBD1	TRBJ2-4	many	TRBV29-1	TGCAGCGTTGTAGGGACAGTTTTAGCCAAAAACATTCAGTACTTC	CSVVGTVLAKNIQYF
.	TRBJ2-1	many	TRBV5-1	TGCGCCAGCAGCTTGGTAGTCAGCGGTTCCAATGAGCAGTTCTTC	CASSLVVSGSNEQFF
.	TRBJ2-7	many	TRBV5-6	TGTGCCAGCAGTTCGTTGGGCCCCTATGGTTCCTCCTACGAGCAGTACTTC	CASSSLGPYGSSYEQYF